This paragraph reports one TCR beta chain. MiXCR, applied by TCRdb to the RT-PCR reads, yields one record per CDR3 protein. The table lists almost 250,000 distinct CDR3 sequences, 10% to 15% of them singletons. V was pared by 0 bases and J by 0 bases, with 8 bases of the junction left unmatched. There are 17 residues in the CDR3. The germline V gene has CDR1 SGHKS and CDR2 YYEKEE (reference sequence). The sample comes from a study of response to subunit inactivated influenza vaccine. The V call is TRBV5-5, the J call TRBJ2-7; 8 bases line up with TRBD2. The TCR originated in a man between 50 and 59 years old who received an inactivated influenza vaccine. The material was non-naive T cells sorted from PBMCs, obtained around two weeks before vaccination. The CDR3 spells CASSLDPGLGSSYEQYF. CDR3 nucleotide sequence: TGTGCCAGCAGCTTGGATCCGGGACTAGGAAGCTCCTACGAGCAGTACTTC.